A selection of T cell receptor beta chains follows, all from one sample in a study of post-analysis software for immune sequencing data. TCRdb ran MiXCR on the PCR reads and lists one entry per CDR3 protein. The table records roughly 800,000 distinct CDR3 sequences, around 27% of them present only once. Sequenced sample: blood. The receptor set was obtained from a girl under 18 with multiple sclerosis. Both conserved end residues are part of each CDR3. The order of the fields is V gene, clone size, J gene, D gene, CDR3 protein, CDR3 DNA. D genes are given only for firm matches. A clone size is listed for some rows: how often the clone was seen (once, few, many), or a class if it is expanded.

TRBV11-2	few	TRBJ2-1	TRBD2	CASGQGLAVDNNEQFF	TGTGCCAGCGGCCAAGGGCTAGCGGTAGATAACAATGAGCAGTTCTTC
TRBV7-9	few	TRBJ2-5	.	CASSLRASQETQYF	TGTGCCAGCAGCTTACGGGCTAGCCAGGAGACCCAGTACTTC
TRBV6-6	once	TRBJ2-3	.	CASSAPVPSTPDTQYF	TGTGCCAGCAGCGCCCCGGTCCCTAGCACCCCAGATACGCAGTATTTT
TRBV7-2	.	TRBJ2-7	.	CASSLEGGGDEQYF	TGTGCCAGCAGCTTAGAAGGGGGGGGCGACGAGCAGTACTTC
TRBV5-1	few	TRBJ2-5	.	CASSPGRDPQETQYF	TGCGCCAGCAGCCCCGGTAGGGACCCACAAGAGACCCAGTACTTC
TRBV9	.	TRBJ2-1	TRBD2	CASSVHERGFVNEQFF	TGTGCCAGCAGCGTACACGAGCGGGGGTTCGTCAATGAGCAGTTCTTC
TRBV6-1	.	TRBJ2-7	.	CASSQVAEGYEQYF	TGTGCCAGCAGTCAGGTAGCGGAGGGCTACGAGCAGTACTTC
TRBV20-1	.	TRBJ1-1	TRBD1	CSAPDRLVEAFF	TGCAGTGCCCCGGACAGGCTCGTCGAAGCTTTCTTT
TRBV5-1	few	TRBJ2-3	TRBD2	CASSLELAGKHTDTQYF	TGCGCCAGCAGCTTGGAGCTAGCGGGGAAACACACAGATACGCAGTATTTT
TRBV12-3/TRBV12-4	.	TRBJ1-5	TRBD1	CASSFRDRAQPQHF	TGTGCCAGCAGTTTCCGGGACAGGGCTCAGCCCCAGCATTTT
TRBV20-1	.	TRBJ2-3	.	CSAIQPRAGNTDTQYF	TGCAGTGCTATCCAACCTAGGGCGGGCAACACAGATACGCAGTATTTT
TRBV6-2/TRBV6-3	few	TRBJ2-2	TRBD2	CASIRLAGAGELFF	TGTGCCAGCATTCGACTAGCGGGAGCCGGGGAGCTGTTTTTT
TRBV25-1	few	TRBJ1-1	.	CASSTLGGIGEAFF	TGTGCCAGCAGTACACTCGGGGGGATCGGGGAAGCTTTCTTT
TRBV29-1	many	TRBJ2-5	.	CSVDSRAGVGTQYF	TGCAGCGTTGATTCCCGAGCCGGGGTGGGGACCCAGTACTTC
TRBV27	.	TRBJ2-1	TRBD2	CASSWTRIGGNEQFF	TGTGCCAGCAGTTGGACTAGGATTGGTGGCAATGAGCAGTTCTTC
TRBV20-1	.	TRBJ1-1	.	CSASLQGRYMTNTEAFF	TGCAGTGCTAGTTTGCAGGGCCGCTATATGACGAACACTGAAGCTTTCTTT
TRBV18	few	TRBJ2-7	.	CASSPPFAVDEQYF	TGTGCCAGCTCACCACCGTTTGCGGTCGACGAGCAGTACTTC
TRBV5-1	.	TRBJ1-1	.	CASSPTGGIMNTEAFF	TGCGCCAGCAGCCCAACGGGGGGGATCATGAACACTGAAGCTTTCTTT
TRBV7-9	.	TRBJ2-3	.	CASSFVRQGTDTQYF	TGTGCCAGCAGCTTTGTTCGACAGGGCACAGATACGCAGTATTTT
TRBV20-1	.	TRBJ2-7	TRBD1	CSAEDRVRSYEQYF	TGCAGTGCTGAGGACAGGGTAAGGTCCTACGAGCAGTACTTC
TRBV7-8	.	TRBJ2-1	TRBD2	CASESGSSYNERFF	TGTGCGAGCGAAAGCGGGAGCTCCTACAATGAGCGGTTCTTC
TRBV4-3	.	TRBJ2-3	.	CASSQVSTSDTQYF	TGCGCCAGCAGCCAAGTCTCCACCTCAGATACGCAGTATTTT
TRBV4-3	few	TRBJ2-3	.	CASSHHRLRTTTDTQYF	TGCGCCAGCAGCCACCATAGACTTCGCACCACGACAGATACGCAGTATTTT
TRBV20-1	few	TRBJ1-5	TRBD1	CSASRDRGSNQPQHF	TGCAGTGCTAGTAGGGACAGGGGTAGCAATCAGCCCCAGCATTTT
TRBV5-5	.	TRBJ1-2	TRBD1	CASSPDRGRQRNYGYTF	TGTGCCAGCAGCCCGGACAGGGGGCGGCAGCGGAACTATGGCTACACCTTC
TRBV6-5	few	TRBJ1-2	.	CASSLGLESFYGYTF	TGTGCCAGCAGTCTCGGACTGGAATCGTTCTATGGCTACACCTTC
TRBV3-1	.	TRBJ1-2	.	CASSPLGRSGYGYTF	TGTGCCAGCAGCCCTCTAGGCCGGTCGGGCTATGGCTACACCTTC
TRBV4-2	few	TRBJ2-6	.	CASSHGHLSSGANVLTF	TGTGCCAGCAGCCACGGACACCTAAGCTCTGGGGCCAACGTCCTGACTTTC
TRBV28	.	TRBJ2-4	.	CASRPHLAKNIQYF	TGTGCCAGCAGGCCCCACTTAGCCAAAAACATTCAGTACTTC
TRBV9	few	TRBJ1-2	.	CASSPQDGIGDVYTF	TGTGCCAGCAGCCCACAGGACGGGATCGGGGATGTCTACACCTTC
TRBV29-1	.	TRBJ2-5	TRBD1	CSVGTGGRQYF	TGCAGCGTCGGAACAGGGGGGAGGCAGTACTTC
TRBV13	.	TRBJ2-7	TRBD1	CASSWGGQGVSDEQYF	TGTGCCAGCAGCTGGGGGGGACAGGGGGTATCGGACGAGCAGTACTTC
TRBV5-1	.	TRBJ2-1	.	CASSTENSYNEQFF	TGCGCCAGCAGCACGGAGAACTCCTACAATGAGCAGTTCTTC
TRBV28	.	TRBJ2-5	TRBD1	CASSLGQGAAGKETQYF	TGTGCCAGCAGTCTCGGACAGGGGGCCGCGGGGAAAGAGACCCAGTACTTC
TRBV27	few	TRBJ2-1	TRBD1	CASSSPQGRGYEQFF	TGTGCCAGCAGTTCACCACAGGGGCGCGGGTATGAGCAGTTCTTC
TRBV11-2	.	TRBJ1-1	.	CATSRVGPFFSNTEAFF	TGTGCCACTTCAAGGGTGGGCCCTTTCTTTTCCAACACTGAAGCTTTCTTT
TRBV12-3/TRBV12-4	many	TRBJ2-5	.	CASSFGQETQYF	TGTGCCAGCAGTTTTGGGCAAGAGACCCAGTACTTC
TRBV6-1	.	TRBJ1-2	TRBD1	CASSEYTTGEDGYTF	TGTGCCAGCAGTGAATATACGACAGGGGAGGATGGCTACACCTTC
TRBV5-1	few	TRBJ2-1	.	CASSPQAGLGLNEQFF	TGCGCCAGCAGCCCGCAAGCCGGACTTGGATTAAATGAGCAGTTCTTC
TRBV4-2	.	TRBJ2-5	TRBD2	CACSQDGSSGAETQYF	TGTGCCTGCAGCCAAGATGGATCTAGCGGGGCTGAGACCCAGTACTTC